The T cell receptor (beta chain) described here comes from a study of response to subunit inactivated influenza vaccine. Study-level findings and limits: With each seasonal influenza vaccination, the authors suggested, few new T cells are recruited.

Using its own MiXCR run on the RT-PCR reads, TCRdb lists one record per CDR3 protein. Of more than 400,000 distinct CDR3 sequences detected, 7.2% appear once; the ten largest clones hold approximately 14%. To note about this clonotype: Its antigen remains unidentified.

There are 15 residues in the CDR3. In germline, CDR1 is LGHNA, CDR2 YSLEER. V dropped 1 base and J dropped 6; count of bases not matched to a gene: 5. Sequences were derived from PBMCs from blood, sampled less than 30 months after vaccination. The rearrangement joins TRBV4-3 to TRBJ1-5, with 8 bases fitting TRBD1. The receptor's source is a man aged 45 to 75 who received an inactivated influenza vaccine. The CDR3: CASSQGTGWAQPQHF. CDR3 bases: TGCGCCAGCAGCCAAGGGACAGGGTGGGCTCAGCCCCAGCATTTT.